This entry lists 18 T cell receptor beta chains sequenced from one sample in a study of T cell clonotyping in hematopoietic cell transplantation. The repertoire was sequenced with immunoSEQ multiplex PCR; TCRdb's copy has only in-frame clones and lacks some. The sample lists around 2,400 clones; around 72% were seen once. The specimen was peripheral blood mononuclear cells, collected 180 days after allogeneic stem cell transplant. These receptors all come from a male patient in his sixties who had an allogeneic stem cell transplant, so T cells may come from the graft donor. Some clones in this sample may be carry-over from other donors' samples.

The gene calls are TRBV29-1 and TRBJ2-7; TRBD1 agrees at 7 bases. The CDR3 runs 14 residues. Trimming removed 5 bases from V and 5 bases from J; junction bases left unmatched: 12. CDR1 and CDR2 from the germline V gene are SQVTM and ANQGSEA. In nucleotides, the CDR3 is TGCAGCGTTTGGGACAGCGGAGCTAGGAACGAGCAGTACTTC. It codes for CSVWDSGARNEQYF.

This clone was recorded only once. One end of the junction does not line up with germline, which may come from a read error. The gene calls are TRBV6-5 and TRBJ1-1; a possible D gene is TRBD1 (5 bases). Per germline, CDR1 MNHEY and CDR2 SVGAGI. The length of the CDR3 is 13 residues. Here the CDR3 DNA reads TGTGCCAGCAGTCACTCACCGACAGATGAAGCTTTCTTT. Translation gives CASSHSPTDEAFF.

This chain uses TRBV4-2 with TRBJ2-2; possible D gene TRBD1, 5 bases. The CDR3 is 16 amino acids. Per the germline V gene, CDR1 is LGHNA and CDR2 is YNFKEQ. Trimming removed 2 bases at V and 0 bases at J, with 10 bases between. The CDR3 sequence: CASSQLDTSNTGELFF. CDR3 nucleotides: TGTGCCAGCAGCCAACTGGACACGTCGAACACCGGGGAGCTGTTTTTT.

The gene calls are TRBV30 and TRBJ2-5; D gene unclear. V was cut by 0 bases and J by 4 bases, with 9 bases left in between. CDR1 GTSNPN and CDR2 SVGIG come from the germline V gene (reference sequence). CDR3 length: 13 residues. The CDR3 spells CAWSVMVGETQYF. The CDR3 bases are TGTGCCTGGAGTGTCATGGTGGGAGAGACCCAGTACTTC.

This sequence joins TRBV15 and TRBJ1-1, with no clear D. Looked up from germline, CDR1 is LNHNV and CDR2 is YYDKDF (reference sequence). V lost 5 bases, J lost 11 bases, and 18 bases lay in between. CDR3 length: 13 residues. The CDR3 region has the DNA TGTGCCACCAGCTCTGCAGACTTTTTGGGGGCTTTCTTT. Amino acids: CATSSADFLGAFF.

This clone was observed a few times. The chain employs TRBV6-1 and TRBJ2-7; D might be TRBD1 (6 bases). Germline lookup yields CDR1 MNHNS and CDR2 SASEGT. Deletions cut 4 bases from V and 10 bases from J, with 20 bases between. The CDR3 sequence is 14 residues long. CDR3 residues: CASSGADSPLSQYF. The CDR3 nucleotides read TGTGCCAGCAGTGGGGCGGACAGCCCCCTATCACAGTACTTC.

The CDR3 DNA reads TGTGCCAGCAGCGCGGGGACAGAAGAGACCCAGTACTTC. Amino acids: CASSAGTEETQYF. This chain uses TRBV9 with TRBJ2-5; 7 nucleotides agree with TRBD1. CDR3 length equals 13 residues. J lost 3 bases, V lost 3 bases, and 2 bases had no gene match. CDR1 SGDLS and CDR2 YYNGEE come from the germline V gene.

The chain couples TRBV5-1 to TRBJ1-3; 8 bases match TRBD1. V trimming: 4 bases; J trimming: 9 bases; junction bases outside the gene matches: 9. Per the germline V gene, CDR1 is SGHRS and CDR2 is YFSETQ. The CDR3 loop spans 14 amino acids. CDR3 sequence (DNA): TGCGCCAGCAGCCCGACAGGGGTTTGGAGCACCATATATTTT. It translates to CASSPTGVWSTIYF.

V and J are TRBV28 and TRBJ1-1, with 7 nucleotides matching TRBD1. The germline V gene encodes CDR1 MDHEN and CDR2 SYDVKM. This CDR3 region has 15 residues. The V and J ends lost 8 bases and 1 base, in that order; junction bases with no gene match: 10. CDR3 bases: TGTGCCAGCGGACCCACCGGGACAGAGAACACTGAAGCTTTCTTT. Encoded protein: CASGPTGTENTEAFF.

The J gene is TRBJ2-4, the V gene TRBV7-6, with D hard to call. This CDR3 is built from 12 residues. The V end lost 2 bases, the J end lost 9 bases, and 8 bases lay between the germline ends. Germline V gives CDR1 SGHVS, CDR2 FNYEAQ. The CDR3 protein is CASSLQRGIQYF. CDR3 nucleotides: TGTGCCAGCAGCTTACAGCGAGGCATTCAGTACTTC.

The chain employs TRBV7-9 and TRBJ2-1; no clear D gene. Trimming took 2 bases from V and 7 from J, leaving 9 bases between them. Germline CDR1 and CDR2: SEHNR and FQNEAQ (reference sequence). The CDR3 runs to 13 residues. The CDR3 nucleotides are TGTGCCAGCAGCTTAATCCGTGGTAATGAGCAGTTCTTC. Translated: CASSLIRGNEQFF.

The chain joins TRBV4-3 to TRBJ2-3; D is ambiguous. This CDR3 comprises 14 residues. The germline V gene encodes CDR1 LGHNA and CDR2 YSLEER. The V end was cut by 0 bases, the J end by 8 bases, with 12 bases between. The CDR3 DNA is TGCGCCAGCAGCCAAGATGGTTCCGGCGGTACGCAGTATTTT. Translating it yields CASSQDGSGGTQYF.

CDR3 in DNA: TGTGCCAGCAGGGGACCCGGCAGTTACAATCAGCCCCAGCATTTT. Translation: CASRGPGSYNQPQHF. The chain recombines TRBV6-5 with TRBJ1-5, with D maybe TRBD1 (5 bases). The CDR3 contains 15 residues. CDR1 and CDR2 from the germline V gene are MNHEY and SVGAGI. Trimming pared 6 bases from V and 3 bases from J, leaving 15 bases between.

V and J are TRBV19 and TRBJ2-7; maybe TRBD1 (5 bases). CDR3 length: 15 amino acids. Per germline, CDR1 LNHDA and CDR2 SQIVND (reference sequence). V lost 3 bases and J 6 bases, leaving 18 bases between the germline ends. The CDR3 DNA sequence: TGTGCCAGTAGTATTACCACAGGAGTTTTTAGCGAGCAGTACTTC. The encoded protein is CASSITTGVFSEQYF. The full variable domain, rest sourced from reference TRBV19 and TRBJ2-7, is DGGITQSPKYLFRKEGQNVTLSCEQNLNHDAMYWYRQDPGQGLRLIYYSQIVNDFQKGDIAEGYSVSREKKESFPLTVTSAQKNPTAFYLCASSITTGVFSEQYFGPGTRLTVT.

The rearrangement joins TRBV6-5 to TRBJ1-2; no clear D. The length of the CDR3 is 15 residues. Germline CDR1 MNHEY, CDR2 SVGAGI. The V and J ends lost 1 base and 0 bases respectively, with 9 bases between them. In nucleotides, the CDR3 is TGTGCCAGCAGTTACTATAGAGGGTCTAACTATGGCTACACCTTC. It encodes CASSYYRGSNYGYTF.

DNA for the CDR3: TGTGCCAGCAGCTTAGCGCTTGACGGGAGGTACGAGCAGTACTTC. This codes for CASSLALDGRYEQYF. The chain uses TRBV7-6 and TRBJ2-7, with 7 bases identical to TRBD2. Germline V gene data show CDR1 as SGHVS and CDR2 as FNYEAQ. V lost 0 bases, J lost 4 bases, and 6 bases stayed unmatched. The CDR3 totals 15 residues.

This chain uses TRBV2 with TRBJ2-7; D is unclear. Germline CDR1 reads SNHLY; CDR2 reads FYNNEI. The CDR3 spans 11 residues. Between the trimmed V and J ends, which lost 1 base and 6 bases, there was a span of 4 bases. CDR3 nucleotides: TGTGCCAGCAGTGAAGTCCCCGAGCAGTACTTC. Translating gives CASSEVPEQYF.

J is TRBJ2-2 and V is TRBV28; tentative D call: TRBD1 (6 bases). Germline CDR1 MDHEN, CDR2 SYDVKM. This CDR3 region has 14 residues. V dropped 10 bases and J dropped 5 bases, with 17 bases sitting between them. The CDR3 reads CATHRVTGTGELFF. The CDR3 nucleotides read TGTGCCACCCACAGGGTAACGGGGACCGGGGAGCTGTTTTTT.